This TCR beta chain originates from a study of control samples from healthy donors and cancer patients. Data came from immunoSEQ multiplex PCR; TCRdb stores just in-frame clones and leaves some out. Of 80,000 or so clones in the sample, approximately 94% were seen once. The CDR3 loop spans 16 amino acids. Trimming cost V 0 bases and J 7 bases, with 18 bases left between them. CDR1 is MNHNS, CDR2 SASEGT, per germline. The chain combines TRBV6-1 with TRBJ1-1, with no clear D. The sample taken for sequencing was blood. The sequence was obtained from a woman aged 40 to 50 in good health. This CDR3 reads CASSEAYFDGKNEAFF. Here the CDR3 DNA reads TGTGCCAGCAGTGAAGCGTATTTTGATGGAAAAAATGAAGCTTTCTTT.